These T cell receptor beta chains were read from a single sample in a study of cytomegalovirus exposure and HLA in healthy donors. Sequencing was performed with immunoSEQ multiplex PCR; in TCRdb, only in-frame clones are kept and a portion is missing. The sample contains about 240,000 clones, 81% of which appear only once. Specimen: PBMCs. The receptors were gathered from a woman aged 60-75 years in good health and CMV-seropositive. The CDR3 runs from the conserved cysteine through the conserved F or W.

j_call v_call cdr3_aa
TRBJ2-2 TRBV5-1 CASFDRKRGELFF
TRBJ2-3 TRBV29-1 CSSSSGESTDTQYF
NA TRBV13 CASSPGQSYEQYF
TRBJ1-1 TRBV7-9 CSSSLRAEAFF
TRBJ2-7 TRBV19 CASSQSGGEWAEQYF
TRBJ1-1 TRBV5-1 CASSFSAGADTEAFF
TRBJ2-2 TRBV5-6 CASSLVGTGRTGELFF
TRBJ2-5 TRBV5-6 CASSTGILRVQETQYF
TRBJ2-5 TRBV16 CASSQSRGQGETQYF
TRBJ2-2 TRBV29-1 CSVVGGGTNTGELFF
TRBJ1-2 TRBV5-4 CASSKEDDAYGYTF
TRBJ2-7 TRBV15 CATSSFSGTGTYEQYF
TRBJ2-1 TRBV7-2 CASTPLPGAYNEQFF
TRBJ2-1 TRBV28 CASSLWGSGRSNEQFF
TRBJ2-1 TRBV28 CASSLSGLAYEQFF
TRBJ2-2 TRBV5-1 CAISATSGSGKLFF
TRBJ2-7 TRBV6-1 CASNLGLAGNYEQYF
TRBJ2-6 TRBV28 CASTGRVGTGANVLTF
TRBJ1-1 TRBV27 CASSRTGGWTEAFF
TRBJ2-7 TRBV9 CASSVQQFPYEQYF
TRBJ2-7 TRBV6-5 CASSERVLEQYF
TRBJ2-5 TRBV5-8 CANPPRLAGWETQYF
TRBJ1-2 TRBV28 CASSLPTGDYGYTF
TRBJ2-7 TRBV28 CASTEGTVSGEQYF
TRBJ2-1 TRBV5-1 CASSFTSGFRAEQFF
TRBJ2-7 TRBV28 CASRPGQRTYEQYF
TRBJ2-1 TRBV12-5 CASGPGLAGGYNEQFF
TRBJ2-7 TRBV10-1 CASSDRRAGTYEQYF
TRBJ2-1 TRBV27 CASSKGLAGVYNEQFF
TRBJ2-7 TRBV7-9 CSSSSPLMDRGLYEQYF
TRBJ2-6 TRBV6-5 CASSYSQTSGANVLTF
TRBJ2-5 TRBV4-1 CASSQGSGRRQETQYF
TRBJ1-5 TRBV7-2 CASSLVSGANQPQHF
TRBJ2-2 TRBV5-1 CASSSGQGTGELFF
TRBJ2-3 TRBV27 CASSLLAADTQYF
TRBJ1-5 TRBV4-1 CASSQDYRGQGNQPQHF
TRBJ2-1 TRBV4-2 CASSLGLAGEVEQFF
TRBJ2-7 TRBV7-2 CASSWTTGTSREEQYF